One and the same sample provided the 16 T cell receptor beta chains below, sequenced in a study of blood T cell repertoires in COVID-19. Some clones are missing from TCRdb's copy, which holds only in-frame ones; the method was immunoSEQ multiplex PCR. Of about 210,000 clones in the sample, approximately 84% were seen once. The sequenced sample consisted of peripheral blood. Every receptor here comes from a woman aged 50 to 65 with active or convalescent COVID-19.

CDR3 in DNA: TGTGCCATCAGTACCGGACAGGGGGCGTCTGGGGCCAACGTCCTGACTTTC. Protein sequence: CAISTGQGASGANVLTF. This chain links TRBV10-3 with TRBJ2-6; 11 bases fit TRBD1. This CDR3 is 17 amino acids long. CDR1 and CDR2 (germline): ENHRY, SYGVKD. V dropped 5 bases and J dropped 1; count of bases not matched to a gene: 4.

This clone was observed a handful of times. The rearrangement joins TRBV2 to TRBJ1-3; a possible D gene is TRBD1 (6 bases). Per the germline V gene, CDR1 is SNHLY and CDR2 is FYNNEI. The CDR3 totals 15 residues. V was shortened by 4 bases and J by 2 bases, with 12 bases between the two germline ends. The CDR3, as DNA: TGTGCCAGCAGTGCTGGACAGTCCCCTGGAAACACCATATATTTT. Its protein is CASSAGQSPGNTIYF.

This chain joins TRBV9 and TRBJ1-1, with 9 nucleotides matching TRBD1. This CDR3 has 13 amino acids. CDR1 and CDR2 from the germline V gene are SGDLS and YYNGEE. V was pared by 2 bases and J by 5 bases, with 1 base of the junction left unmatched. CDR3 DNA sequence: TGTGCCAGCAGCGTTGGGACAGGGACTGAAGCTTTCTTT. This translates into CASSVGTGTEAFF.

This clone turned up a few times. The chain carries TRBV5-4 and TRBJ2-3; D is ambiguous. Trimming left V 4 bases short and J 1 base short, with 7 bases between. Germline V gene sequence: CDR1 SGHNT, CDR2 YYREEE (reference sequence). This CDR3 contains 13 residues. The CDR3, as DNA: TGTGCCAGCAGCCCAGGCGGCACAGATACGCAGTATTTT. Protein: CASSPGGTDTQYF. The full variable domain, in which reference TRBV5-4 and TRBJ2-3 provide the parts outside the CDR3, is ETGVTQSPTHLIKTRGQQVTLRCSSQSGHNTVSWYQQALGQGPQFIFQYYREEENGRGNFPPRFSGLQFPNYSSELNVNALELDDSALYLCASSPGGTDTQYFGPGTRLTVL.

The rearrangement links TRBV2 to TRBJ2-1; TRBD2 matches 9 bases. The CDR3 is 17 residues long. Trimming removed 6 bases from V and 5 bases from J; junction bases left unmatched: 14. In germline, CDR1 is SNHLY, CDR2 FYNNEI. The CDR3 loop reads CASSFMQELAGNNEQFF. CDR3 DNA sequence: TGTGCCAGCAGCTTCATGCAAGAGCTAGCGGGGAACAATGAGCAGTTCTTC.

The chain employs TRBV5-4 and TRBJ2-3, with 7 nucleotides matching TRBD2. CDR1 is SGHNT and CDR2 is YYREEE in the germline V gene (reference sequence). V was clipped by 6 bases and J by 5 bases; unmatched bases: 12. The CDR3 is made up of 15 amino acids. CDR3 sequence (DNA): TGTGCCAGCACCGTCGGACTAGTAAACAAAGATACGCAGTATTTT. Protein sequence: CASTVGLVNKDTQYF.

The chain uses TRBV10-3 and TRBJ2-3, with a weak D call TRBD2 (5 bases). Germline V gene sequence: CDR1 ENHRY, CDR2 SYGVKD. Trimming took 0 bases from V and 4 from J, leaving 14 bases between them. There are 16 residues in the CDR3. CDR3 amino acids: CAISESLGTAADTQYF. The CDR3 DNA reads TGTGCCATCAGTGAGTCGTTGGGAACAGCGGCAGATACGCAGTATTTT.

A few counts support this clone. CDR3 residues: CAIPQAGGQQDTQYF. DNA for the CDR3: TGCGCCATACCGCAAGCGGGGGGGCAGCAAGATACGCAGTATTTT. The chain combines TRBV10-2 with TRBJ2-3; TRBD2 agrees at 10 bases. V gave up 10 bases and J gave up 5 bases; unmatched junction bases: 12. CDR3 size: 15 residues. CDR1 WSHSY and CDR2 SAAADI come from the germline V gene.

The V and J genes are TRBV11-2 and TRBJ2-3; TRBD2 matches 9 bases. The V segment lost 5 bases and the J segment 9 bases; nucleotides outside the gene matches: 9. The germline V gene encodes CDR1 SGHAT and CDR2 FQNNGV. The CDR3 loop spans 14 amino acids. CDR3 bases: TGTGCCAGCAGCCCTTATAGCGGGGGAGGAACGCAGTATTTT. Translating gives CASSPYSGGGTQYF.

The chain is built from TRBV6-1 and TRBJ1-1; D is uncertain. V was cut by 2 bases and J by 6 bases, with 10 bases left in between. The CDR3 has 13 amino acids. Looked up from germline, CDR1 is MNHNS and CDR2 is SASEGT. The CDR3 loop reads CASSEQRGAEAFF. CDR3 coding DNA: TGTGCCAGCAGTGAACAGCGTGGCGCTGAAGCTTTCTTT.

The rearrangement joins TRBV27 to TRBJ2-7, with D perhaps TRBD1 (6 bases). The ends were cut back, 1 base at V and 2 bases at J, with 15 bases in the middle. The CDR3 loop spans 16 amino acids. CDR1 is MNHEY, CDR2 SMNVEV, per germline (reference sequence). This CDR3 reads CASSLFRGSPTYEQYF. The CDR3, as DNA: TGTGCCAGCAGTTTATTCAGGGGCTCTCCGACCTACGAGCAGTACTTC.

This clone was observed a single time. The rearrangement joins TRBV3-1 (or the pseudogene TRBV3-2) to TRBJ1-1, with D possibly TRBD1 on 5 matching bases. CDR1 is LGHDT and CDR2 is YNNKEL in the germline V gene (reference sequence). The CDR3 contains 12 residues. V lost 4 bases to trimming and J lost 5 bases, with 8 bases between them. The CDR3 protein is CASSPGGTEAFF. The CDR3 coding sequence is TGTGCCAGCAGCCCGGGGGGGACTGAAGCTTTCTTT.

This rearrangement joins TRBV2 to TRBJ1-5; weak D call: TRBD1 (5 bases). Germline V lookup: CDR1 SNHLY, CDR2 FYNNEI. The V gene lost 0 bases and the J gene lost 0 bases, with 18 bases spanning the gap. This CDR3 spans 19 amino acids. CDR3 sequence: CASSEARGRQRHSNQPQHF. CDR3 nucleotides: TGTGCCAGCAGTGAAGCAAGGGGTCGGCAGCGCCATAGCAATCAGCCCCAGCATTTT.

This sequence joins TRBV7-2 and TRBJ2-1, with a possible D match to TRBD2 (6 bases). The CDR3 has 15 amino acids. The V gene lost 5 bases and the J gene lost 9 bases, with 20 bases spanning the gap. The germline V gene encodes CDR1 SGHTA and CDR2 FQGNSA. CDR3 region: CASSPARRIGSEQFF. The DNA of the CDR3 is TGTGCCAGCAGCCCCGCCCGACGGATCGGGAGTGAGCAGTTCTTC.

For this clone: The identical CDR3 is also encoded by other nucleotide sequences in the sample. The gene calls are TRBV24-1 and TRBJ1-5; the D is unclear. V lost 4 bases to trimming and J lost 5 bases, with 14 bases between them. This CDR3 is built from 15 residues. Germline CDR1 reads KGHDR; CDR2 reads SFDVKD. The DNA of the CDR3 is TGTGCCACCAGTGACAGCGGGCGGGGAGATCAGCCCCAGCATTTT. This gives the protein CATSDSGRGDQPQHF.

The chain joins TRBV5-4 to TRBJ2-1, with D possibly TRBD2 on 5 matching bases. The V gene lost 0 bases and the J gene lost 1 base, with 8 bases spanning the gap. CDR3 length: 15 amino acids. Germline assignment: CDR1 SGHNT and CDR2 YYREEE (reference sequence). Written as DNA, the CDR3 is TGTGCCAGCAGCTTGGGTAGGGAGTCCTACAATGAGCAGTTCTTC. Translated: CASSLGRESYNEQFF.